The 30 T cell receptor beta chains given below trace back to one sample, sequenced in a study of blood T cell repertoires in COVID-19. The assay was immunoSEQ multiplex PCR, and TCRdb's table has in-frame clones only and misses some. The table records approximately 110,000 clones, 86% of them present only once. The sample taken for sequencing was peripheral blood. The receptors here all came from a human donor in a cohort sampled during active COVID-19.

CDR3 sequence (DNA): TGTGCCAGCTCACCAAACCGGCAAGGGGCGTCGAACACCGGGGAGCTGTTTTTT. Translated: CASSPNRQGASNTGELFF. V gene TRBV18 combines with J gene TRBJ2-2; a possible D gene is TRBD1 (5 bases). This CDR3 has 18 residues. CDR1 and CDR2 from the germline V gene are KGHSH and LQKENI. Trimming shortened V by 2 bases and J by 0 bases, and 16 bases separated the two germline ends.

The chain uses TRBV27 and TRBJ2-7; TRBD2 agrees at 7 bases. The CDR3 consists of 14 residues. J was trimmed by 2 bases and V by 5 bases; bases with no gene match: 6. Germline V gives CDR1 MNHEY, CDR2 SMNVEV (reference sequence). CDR3 DNA sequence: TGTGCCAGCAGTGCCTGGACTAGGGCCTACGAGCAGTACTTC. It encodes CASSAWTRAYEQYF.

CDR3 protein: CATSRDRDRGNYGYTF. The DNA of the CDR3 is TGTGCCACCAGCAGAGATCGGGACAGGGGTAACTATGGCTACACCTTC. The chain recombines TRBV15 with TRBJ1-2; 10 nucleotides match TRBD1. Germline trimming cut 0 bases from V and 1 base from J; bases unmatched to any gene: 2. Germline V gives CDR1 LNHNV, CDR2 YYDKDF (reference sequence). This CDR3 is built from 16 residues.

The rearrangement joins TRBV2 to TRBJ2-3, with D possibly being TRBD2 (6 bases). There are 13 residues in the CDR3. Germline CDR1 reads SNHLY; CDR2 reads FYNNEI. The V and J ends lost 8 bases and 0 bases respectively, with 9 bases between them. The CDR3 reads CASGDSSTDTQYF. CDR3 sequence (DNA): TGTGCCAGCGGGGACTCAAGCACAGATACGCAGTATTTT.

This clone was seen once. The chain couples TRBV4-3 to TRBJ2-3; 11 bases map to TRBD2. V trimming: 2 bases; J trimming: 6 bases; junction bases outside the gene matches: 7. The CDR3 sequence is 16 residues long. CDR1 LGHNA and CDR2 YSLEER come from the germline V gene. The CDR3, as DNA: TGCGCCAGCAGCCAAAAGACTAGCGGGGAGGGGGATACGCAGTATTTT. Its protein product is CASSQKTSGEGDTQYF.

The V and J genes are TRBV27 and TRBJ2-7, with a weak D call TRBD1 (5 bases). V was clipped by 6 bases and J by 7 bases, with 13 bases between them. Per the germline V gene, CDR1 is MNHEY and CDR2 is SMNVEV (reference sequence). The CDR3 totals 12 residues. Here the CDR3 reads CASSVRVGEQYF. CDR3 DNA: TGTGCCAGCAGCGTCAGGGTAGGAGAGCAGTACTTC.

This clone has a single count. The chain employs TRBV28 and TRBJ2-1; D might be TRBD1 (6 bases). The CDR3 sequence is 14 residues long. Germline CDR1 MDHEN, CDR2 SYDVKM. The V gene lost 5 bases and the J gene lost 8 bases, with 16 bases spanning the gap. CDR3 nucleotides: TGTGCCAGCAGTCTAACGGACAGTCTCGATGAGCAGTTCTTC. Residues: CASSLTDSLDEQFF.

This chain uses TRBV10-1 with TRBJ2-1; TRBD2 matches at 10 bases. With V trimmed by 0 bases and J by 8 bases, 1 base remained unmatched. The CDR3 is 14 residues long. Germline CDR1 is WNHNN and CDR2 is SYGVQD (reference sequence). CDR3 coding DNA: TGCGCCAGCAGTGAGTCTAGCGGGAGGTATGAGCAGTTCTTC. Encoded protein: CASSESSGRYEQFF.

This clone was detected only a few times. The CDR3 sequence is CASSLEDSGYDTGELFF. The DNA for the CDR3 is TGTGCCAGCAGCTTGGAGGATAGCGGGTACGACACCGGGGAGCTGTTTTTT. V and J are TRBV5-8 and TRBJ2-2, with TRBD2 identical over 7 bases. CDR3 length: 17 amino acids. Germline loops: CDR1 SGHTS, CDR2 YDEGEE. V gave up 0 bases and J gave up 3 bases; unmatched junction bases: 8.

This rearrangement joins TRBV7-8 to TRBJ1-1, with D perhaps TRBD1 (5 bases). Germline CDR1 and CDR2: SGHVS and FQNEAQ. The CDR3 is made up of 15 amino acids. V lost 3 bases, J lost 2 bases, and 13 bases lay in between. CDR3 sequence (DNA): TGTGCCAGCAGCTTGGGCAGGGTGATTAACACTGAAGCTTTCTTT. Residues: CASSLGRVINTEAFF.

This chain links TRBV7-9 with TRBJ1-1; possibly TRBD1 for D (5 bases). The CDR3 has 14 residues. Trimming cost V 2 bases and J 1 base, with 8 bases left between them. Per germline, CDR1 SEHNR and CDR2 FQNEAQ (reference sequence). CDR3 region: CASSLTGGNTEAFF. In DNA form, the CDR3 reads TGTGCCAGCAGCTTAACGGGGGGGAACACTGAAGCTTTCTTT.

This clone is a singleton in its sample. The chain combines TRBV6-5 with TRBJ2-7, with D maybe TRBD1 (5 bases). The CDR3 extends over 13 amino acids. V was shortened by 2 bases and J by 2 bases, with 7 bases between the two germline ends. The germline gives CDR1 MNHEY, CDR2 SVGAGI. CDR3 coding DNA: TGTGCCAGCAGTTACAGGGGAACCTACGAGCAGTACTTC. Translated: CASSYRGTYEQYF.

The chain is built from TRBV27 and TRBJ2-6; D is uncertain. V gave up 2 bases and J gave up 0 bases, with 5 bases separating them. CDR1 and CDR2 (germline): MNHEY, SMNVEV (reference sequence). The CDR3 is 15 amino acids. The CDR3 spells CASSLPGSGANVLTF. The CDR3 nucleotides read TGTGCCAGCAGTTTACCGGGCTCTGGGGCCAACGTCCTGACTTTC.

In its sample, this clone was seen a few times. The chain employs TRBV10-3 and TRBJ1-1, with D possibly matching TRBD1 (6 bases). V gave up 2 bases and J gave up 8 bases, with 15 bases separating them. This CDR3 is built from 14 residues. Germline CDR1 ENHRY, CDR2 SYGVKD. The CDR3 DNA sequence: TGTGCCATCAGTGAGGCGACAGGAGGAACGGAAGCTTTCTTT. Protein product: CAISEATGGTEAFF.

This clone was seen only once. This chain uses TRBV18 with TRBJ2-3; D unresolved. Trimming removed 1 base at V and 0 bases at J, with 8 bases between. The CDR3 loop spans 15 amino acids. The germline gives CDR1 KGHSH, CDR2 LQKENI. CDR3 sequence: CASSPLQRSTDTQYF. In DNA, the CDR3 is TGTGCCAGCTCACCACTTCAGAGGAGCACAGATACGCAGTATTTT.

The chain carries TRBV6-4 and TRBJ1-2, with a possible D match to TRBD1 (6 bases). The CDR3 is 16 residues long. The ends were cut back, 2 bases at V and 3 bases at J, with 16 bases in the middle. Germline lookup yields CDR1 MRHNA and CDR2 SNTAGT. CDR3 coding DNA: TGTGCCAGCAGTGACGTTTACCGGGACAATGACTATGGCTACACCTTC. Protein sequence: CASSDVYRDNDYGYTF.

The chain couples TRBV5-4 to TRBJ2-2, with TRBD1 identical over 7 bases. Germline trimming cut 4 bases from V and 5 bases from J; bases unmatched to any gene: 8. The CDR3 is 15 amino acids. From germline, CDR1 is SGHNT and CDR2 YYREEE (reference sequence). The CDR3 coding sequence is TGTGCCAGCAGCGCGATAGGGACAGCTACCGGGGAGCTGTTTTTT. Translating gives CASSAIGTATGELFF.

This chain joins TRBV14 and TRBJ2-2, with 13 bases lining up with TRBD2. V lost 4 bases to trimming and J lost 3 bases; unmatched junction nucleotides: 14. CDR1 is SGHDN, CDR2 FVKESK, per germline. The CDR3 has 20 residues. The chain's CDR3 is CASSPLGGLAGDGHTGELFF. The CDR3 DNA reads TGTGCCAGCAGCCCTCTCGGAGGACTAGCGGGAGATGGGCACACCGGGGAGCTGTTTTTT. Filled out from reference TRBV14 and TRBJ2-2, the complete variable domain reads EAGVTQFPSHSVIEKGQTVTLRCDPISGHDNLYWYRRVMGKEIKFLLHFVKESKQDESGMPNNRFLAERTGGTYSTLKVQPAELEDSGVYFCASSPLGGLAGDGHTGELFFGEGSRLTVL.

V gene TRBV19 combines with J gene TRBJ1-1, with a tentative D call TRBD1 (6 bases). V lost 3 bases and J lost 4, with 9 bases in between. The germline V gene encodes CDR1 LNHDA and CDR2 SQIVND (reference sequence). The CDR3 length is 13 residues. This chain's CDR3 is CASSIQDSTEAFF. CDR3 DNA: TGTGCCAGTAGTATCCAGGACAGCACTGAAGCTTTCTTT.

The chain recombines TRBV28 with TRBJ2-4, with 9 positions matching TRBD2. CDR1 MDHEN and CDR2 SYDVKM come from the germline V gene. The V gene end was trimmed by 8 bases and the J gene end by 0 bases; junction bases not matched to a gene: 11. This CDR3 region has 17 residues. The DNA of the CDR3 is TGTGCCAGCTTACCACTAGCGGGCCTACTAGCCAAAAACATTCAGTACTTC. It specifies CASLPLAGLLAKNIQYF. The full variable domain, rest sourced from reference TRBV28 and TRBJ2-4, is DVKVTQSSRYLVKRTGEKVFLECVQDMDHENMFWYRQDPGLGLRLIYFSYDVKMKEKGDIPEGYSVSREKKERFSLILESASTNQTSMYLCASLPLAGLLAKNIQYFGAGTRLSVL.

The chain uses TRBV24-1 and TRBJ2-1; D gene ambiguous. V was trimmed by 9 bases and J by 6 bases, leaving 11 bases between them. Germline V gene lookup returns CDR1 KGHDR and CDR2 SFDVKD. The CDR3 runs 12 residues. This chain's CDR3 is CATRGNSNEQFF. The CDR3, as DNA: TGTGCCACCCGCGGCAATTCCAATGAGCAGTTCTTC.

The CDR3 nucleotides are TGTGCCAGCAGGGTATACAAGAACACTGAAGCTTTCTTT. This encodes CASRVYKNTEAFF. V is TRBV2 and J is TRBJ1-1; no clear D. This CDR3 has 13 amino acids. The V gene's germline CDR1 is SNHLY and CDR2 FYNNEI. V lost 6 bases and J lost 1, with 9 bases in between.

The chain links TRBV19 to TRBJ2-5; no definite D call. Per the germline V gene, CDR1 is LNHDA and CDR2 is SQIVND (reference sequence). V was pared by 1 base and J by 5 bases, with 8 bases between. This CDR3 comprises 13 residues. CDR3 residues: CASSIVDMETQYF. CDR3 DNA: TGTGCCAGTAGTATAGTCGACATGGAGACCCAGTACTTC.

The DNA for the CDR3 is TGTGCCAGCGGGAGCCCAGCGGGGTTATCCTACAATGAGCAGTTCTTC. As protein: CASGSPAGLSYNEQFF. The chain is built from TRBV7-2 and TRBJ2-1; TRBD2 matches 7 bases. This CDR3 spans 16 amino acids. Germline V lookup: CDR1 SGHTA, CDR2 FQGNSA. V lost 8 bases, J lost 1 base, and 11 bases stayed unmatched.

The chain has TRBV13 and TRBJ2-3; 8 nucleotides align to TRBD2. Trimming took 4 bases from V and 4 from J; bases not matched to a gene: 7. Germline-derived CDR1 and CDR2 are PRHDT and FYEKMQ (reference sequence). The CDR3 has 15 amino acids. The CDR3 spells CASSSGGPGSDTQYF. The DNA of the CDR3 is TGTGCCAGCAGCTCGGGGGGGCCAGGGTCAGATACGCAGTATTTT.

This chain connects TRBV19 to TRBJ1-1, with a weak D call TRBD1 (6 bases). V was trimmed by 8 bases and J by 5 bases, leaving 18 bases between them. The germline V gene has CDR1 LNHDA and CDR2 SQIVND (reference sequence). The length of the CDR3 is 14 residues. Here the CDR3 reads CASWDLQGWTEAFF. The CDR3 nucleotides read TGTGCCAGTTGGGATCTACAGGGTTGGACTGAAGCTTTCTTT.

This clone was recorded once. V usage is TRBV19 and J usage is TRBJ2-7; TRBD1 agrees at 8 bases. The CDR3 covers 14 residues. The V segment lost 6 bases and the J segment 3 bases; nucleotides outside the gene matches: 7. Germline V CDR1 and CDR2: LNHDA, SQIVND (reference sequence). CDR3 sequence reads: CASSKQGVDYEQYF. For the CDR3, the DNA is TGTGCCAGTAGCAAACAGGGGGTGGACTACGAGCAGTACTTC.

The V call is TRBV10-1, the J call TRBJ1-1; no clear D gene. Looked up from germline, CDR1 is WNHNN and CDR2 is SYGVQD (reference sequence). CDR3 length: 12 residues. V was shortened by 5 bases and J by 8 bases, with 12 bases between the two germline ends. CDR3 sequence reads: CASSSPAAEAFF. Here the CDR3 DNA reads TGCGCCAGCAGTTCTCCGGCGGCCGAAGCTTTCTTT.

This chain uses TRBV30 with TRBJ1-1; D may be TRBD1 (5 bases). From germline, CDR1 is GTSNPN and CDR2 SVGIG (reference sequence). The CDR3 sequence is 17 residues long. Trimming stripped 1 base from V and 0 bases from J, with 18 bases between. Here the CDR3 DNA reads TGTGCCTGGAGTGGGGGACGGCGGGAGAAAATGAACACTGAAGCTTTCTTT. The encoded protein is CAWSGGRREKMNTEAFF.

This clone has only a few counts. CDR3 DNA sequence: TGTGCCAGCACCGGAGGGCCGGAGGGGACCGGGGAGCTGTTTTTT. Translation: CASTGGPEGTGELFF. The chain is built from TRBV7-7 and TRBJ2-2, with a weak D call TRBD2 (6 bases). Trimming shortened V by 7 bases and J by 5 bases, and 17 bases separated the two germline ends. Germline CDR1 reads SSHAT; CDR2 reads FNYEAQ (reference sequence). The CDR3 runs 15 residues. Full variable domain (rest looked up from reference TRBV7-7 and TRBJ2-2): GAGVSQSPRYKVTKRGQDVTLRCDPISSHATLYWYQQALGQGPEFLTYFNYEAQPDKSGLPSDRFSAERPEGSISTLTIQRTEQRDSAMYRCASTGGPEGTGELFFGEGSRLTVL.